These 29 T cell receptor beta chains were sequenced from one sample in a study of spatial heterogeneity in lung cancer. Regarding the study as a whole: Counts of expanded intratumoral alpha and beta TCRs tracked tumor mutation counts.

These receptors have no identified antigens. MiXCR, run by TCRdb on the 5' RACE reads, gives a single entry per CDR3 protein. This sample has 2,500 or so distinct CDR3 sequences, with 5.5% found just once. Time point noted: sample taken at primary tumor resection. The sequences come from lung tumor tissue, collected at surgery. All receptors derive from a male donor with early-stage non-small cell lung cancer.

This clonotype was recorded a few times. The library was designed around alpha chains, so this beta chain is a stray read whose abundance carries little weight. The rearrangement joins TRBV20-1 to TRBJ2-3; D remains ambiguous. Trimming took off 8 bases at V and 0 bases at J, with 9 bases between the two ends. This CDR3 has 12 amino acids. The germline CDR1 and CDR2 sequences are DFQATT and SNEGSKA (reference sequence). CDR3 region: CSTYTSTDTQYF. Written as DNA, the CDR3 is TGCAGTACCTATACTAGCACAGATACGCAGTATTTT.

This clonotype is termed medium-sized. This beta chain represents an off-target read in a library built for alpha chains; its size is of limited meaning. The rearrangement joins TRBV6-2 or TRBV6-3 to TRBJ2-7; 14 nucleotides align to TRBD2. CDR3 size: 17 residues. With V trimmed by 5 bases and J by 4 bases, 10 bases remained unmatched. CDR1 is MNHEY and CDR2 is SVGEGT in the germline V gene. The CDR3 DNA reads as TGTGCCAGCAGTCGCCGGACAGGGACTAGCGGGAGTTACGAGCAGTACTTC. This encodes CASSRRTGTSGSYEQYF.

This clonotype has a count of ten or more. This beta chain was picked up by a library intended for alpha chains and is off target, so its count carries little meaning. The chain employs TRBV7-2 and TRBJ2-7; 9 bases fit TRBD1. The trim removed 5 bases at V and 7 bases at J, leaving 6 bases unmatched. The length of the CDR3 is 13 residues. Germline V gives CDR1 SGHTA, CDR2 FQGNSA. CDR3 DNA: TGTGCCAGCAGCCCCGGACAGGGGAGGGAGCAGTACTTC. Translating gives CASSPGQGREQYF.

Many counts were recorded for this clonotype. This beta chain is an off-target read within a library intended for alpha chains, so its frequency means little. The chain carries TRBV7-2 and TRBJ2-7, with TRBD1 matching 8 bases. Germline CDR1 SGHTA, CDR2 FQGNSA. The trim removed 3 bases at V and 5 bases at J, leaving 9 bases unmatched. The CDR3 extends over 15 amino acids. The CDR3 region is CASSLEGTGVNEQYF. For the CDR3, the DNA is TGTGCCAGCAGCTTGGAAGGGACAGGCGTTAACGAGCAGTACTTC. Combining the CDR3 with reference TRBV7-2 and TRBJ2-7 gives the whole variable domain GAGVSQSPSNKVTEKGKDVELRCDPISGHTALYWYRQSLGQGLEFLIYFQGNSAPDKSGLPSDRFSAERTGGSVSTLTIQRTQQEDSAVYLCASSLEGTGVNEQYFGPGTRLTVT.

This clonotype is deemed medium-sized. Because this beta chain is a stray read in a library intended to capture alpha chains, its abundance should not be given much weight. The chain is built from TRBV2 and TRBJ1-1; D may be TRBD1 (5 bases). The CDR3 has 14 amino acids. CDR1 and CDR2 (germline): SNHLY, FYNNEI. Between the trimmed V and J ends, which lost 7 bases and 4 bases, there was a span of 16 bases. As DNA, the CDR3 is TGTGCCAGCAAGGGACCCGGAGGAATCACTGAAGCTTTCTTT. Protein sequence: CASKGPGGITEAFF.

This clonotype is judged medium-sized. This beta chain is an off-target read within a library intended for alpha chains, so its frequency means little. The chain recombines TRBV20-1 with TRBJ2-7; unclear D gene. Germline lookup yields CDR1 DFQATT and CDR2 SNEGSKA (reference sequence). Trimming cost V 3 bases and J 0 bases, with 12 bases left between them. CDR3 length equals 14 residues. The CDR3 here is CSASSTTASYEQYF. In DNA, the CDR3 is TGCAGTGCTAGTTCCACGACGGCCTCCTACGAGCAGTACTTC.

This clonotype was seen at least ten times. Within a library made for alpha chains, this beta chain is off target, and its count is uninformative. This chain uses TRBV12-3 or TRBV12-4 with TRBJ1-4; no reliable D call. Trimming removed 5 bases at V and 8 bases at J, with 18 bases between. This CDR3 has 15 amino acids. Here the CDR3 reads CASSVGGRAYEKLFF. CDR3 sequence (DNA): TGTGCCAGCAGTGTGGGAGGGCGGGCTTACGAAAAACTGTTTTTT.

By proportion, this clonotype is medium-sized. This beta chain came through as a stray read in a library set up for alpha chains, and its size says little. CDR3 DNA: TGTGCCAGCAGCCATGGGGGCCACAATGAGCAGTTCTTC. Its translation is CASSHGGHNEQFF. The chain uses TRBV11-3 and TRBJ2-1; possibly TRBD1 for D (6 bases). Trimming took 5 bases from V and 5 from J, leaving 10 bases between them. Germline V gives CDR1 SGHNT, CDR2 YENEEA. The CDR3 contains 13 residues.

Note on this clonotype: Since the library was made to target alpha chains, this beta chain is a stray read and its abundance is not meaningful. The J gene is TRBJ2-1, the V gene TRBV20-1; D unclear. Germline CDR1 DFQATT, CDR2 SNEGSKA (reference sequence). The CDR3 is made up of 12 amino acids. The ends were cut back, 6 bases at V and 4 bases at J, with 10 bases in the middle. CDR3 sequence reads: CSAAPVYNEQFF. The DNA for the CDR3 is TGCAGTGCCGCCCCCGTTTACAATGAGCAGTTCTTC.

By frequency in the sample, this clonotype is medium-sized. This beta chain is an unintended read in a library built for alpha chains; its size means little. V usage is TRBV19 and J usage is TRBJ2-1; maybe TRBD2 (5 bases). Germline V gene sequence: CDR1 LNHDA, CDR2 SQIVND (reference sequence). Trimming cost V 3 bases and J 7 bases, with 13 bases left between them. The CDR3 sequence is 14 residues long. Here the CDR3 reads CASSIGLGGNEQFF. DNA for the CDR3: TGTGCCAGTAGTATCGGTCTAGGCGGGAATGAGCAGTTCTTC.

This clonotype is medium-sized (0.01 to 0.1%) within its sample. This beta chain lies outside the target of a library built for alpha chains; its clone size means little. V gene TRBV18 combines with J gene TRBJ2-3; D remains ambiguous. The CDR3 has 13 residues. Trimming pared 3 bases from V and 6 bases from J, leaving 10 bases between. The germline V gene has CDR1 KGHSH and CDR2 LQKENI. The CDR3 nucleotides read TGTGCCAGCTCACCCGTCCGGGTCGATACGCAGTATTTT. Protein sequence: CASSPVRVDTQYF.

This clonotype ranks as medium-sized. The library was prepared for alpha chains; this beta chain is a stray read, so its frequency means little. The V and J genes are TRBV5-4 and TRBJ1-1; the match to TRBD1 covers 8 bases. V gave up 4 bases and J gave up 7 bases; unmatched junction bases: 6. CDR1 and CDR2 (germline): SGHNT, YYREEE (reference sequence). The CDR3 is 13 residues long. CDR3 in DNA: TGTGCCAGCAGCCCAGGGGGCGAAGGTGAAGCTTTCTTT. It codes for CASSPGGEGEAFF.

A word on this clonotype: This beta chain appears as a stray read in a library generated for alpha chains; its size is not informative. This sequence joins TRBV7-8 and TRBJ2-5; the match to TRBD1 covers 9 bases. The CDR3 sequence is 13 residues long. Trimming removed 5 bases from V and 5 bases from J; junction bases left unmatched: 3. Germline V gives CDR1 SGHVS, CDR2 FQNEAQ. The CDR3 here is CASSPGQGETQYF. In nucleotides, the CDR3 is TGTGCCAGCAGCCCTGGACAGGGGGAGACCCAGTACTTC.

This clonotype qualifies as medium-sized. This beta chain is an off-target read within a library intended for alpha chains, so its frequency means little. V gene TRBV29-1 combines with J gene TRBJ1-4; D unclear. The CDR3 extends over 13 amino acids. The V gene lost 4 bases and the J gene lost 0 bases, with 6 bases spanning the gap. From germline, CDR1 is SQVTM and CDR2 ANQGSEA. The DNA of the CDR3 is TGCAGCGTTGCAGGAACAACTAATGAAAAACTGTTTTTT. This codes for CSVAGTTNEKLFF.

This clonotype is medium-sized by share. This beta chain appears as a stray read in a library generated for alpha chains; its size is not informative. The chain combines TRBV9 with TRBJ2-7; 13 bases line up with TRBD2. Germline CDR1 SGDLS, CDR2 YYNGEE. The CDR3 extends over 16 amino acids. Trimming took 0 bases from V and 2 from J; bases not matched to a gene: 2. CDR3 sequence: CASSVGTSGSTYEQYF. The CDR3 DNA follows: TGTGCCAGCAGCGTAGGGACTAGCGGGAGTACCTACGAGCAGTACTTC.

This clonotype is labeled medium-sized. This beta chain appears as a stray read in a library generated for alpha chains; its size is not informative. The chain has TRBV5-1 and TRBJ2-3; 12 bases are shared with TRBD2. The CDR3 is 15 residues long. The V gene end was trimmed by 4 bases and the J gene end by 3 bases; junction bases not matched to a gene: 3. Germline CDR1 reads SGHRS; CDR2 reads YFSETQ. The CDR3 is CASSTGLAGTDTQYF. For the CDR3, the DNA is TGCGCCAGCAGCACAGGACTAGCGGGGACAGATACGCAGTATTTT.

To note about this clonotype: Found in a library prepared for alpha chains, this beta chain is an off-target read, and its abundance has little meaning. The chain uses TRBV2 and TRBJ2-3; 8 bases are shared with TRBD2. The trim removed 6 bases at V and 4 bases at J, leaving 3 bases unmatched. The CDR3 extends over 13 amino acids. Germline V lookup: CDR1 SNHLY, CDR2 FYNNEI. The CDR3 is CASRAGESDTQYF. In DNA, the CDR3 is TGTGCCAGCAGAGCGGGAGAGTCAGATACGCAGTATTTT. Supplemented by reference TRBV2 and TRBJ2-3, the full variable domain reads EPEVTQTPSHQVTQMGQEVILRCVPISNHLYFYWYRQILGQKVEFLVSFYNNEISEKSEIFDDQFSVERPDGSNFTLKIRSTKLEDSAMYFCASRAGESDTQYFGPGTRLTVL.

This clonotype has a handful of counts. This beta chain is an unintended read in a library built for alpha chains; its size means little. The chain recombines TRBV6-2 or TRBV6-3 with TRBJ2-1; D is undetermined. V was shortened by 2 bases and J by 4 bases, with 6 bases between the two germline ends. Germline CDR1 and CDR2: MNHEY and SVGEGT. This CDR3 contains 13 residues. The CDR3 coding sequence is TGTGCCAGCAGTTACGGCAGGTACAATGAGCAGTTCTTC. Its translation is CASSYGRYNEQFF.

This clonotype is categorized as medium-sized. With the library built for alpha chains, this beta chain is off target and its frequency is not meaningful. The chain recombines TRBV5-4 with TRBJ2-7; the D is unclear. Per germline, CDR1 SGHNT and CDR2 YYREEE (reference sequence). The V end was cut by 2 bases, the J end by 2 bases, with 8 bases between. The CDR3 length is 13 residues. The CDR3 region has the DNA TGTGCCAGCAGCTTCGAGGCAGCCTACGAGCAGTACTTC. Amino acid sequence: CASSFEAAYEQYF.

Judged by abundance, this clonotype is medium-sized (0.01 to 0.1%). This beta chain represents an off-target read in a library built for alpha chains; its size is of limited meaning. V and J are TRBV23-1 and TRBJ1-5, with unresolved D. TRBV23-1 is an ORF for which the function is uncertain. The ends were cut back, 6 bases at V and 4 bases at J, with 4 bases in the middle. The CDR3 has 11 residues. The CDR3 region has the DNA TGCGCCAGCAGGGGTAATCAGCCCCAGCATTTT. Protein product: CASRGNQPQHF.

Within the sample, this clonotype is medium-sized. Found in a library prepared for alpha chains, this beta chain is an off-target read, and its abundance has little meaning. In DNA form, the CDR3 reads TGTGCCAGCAGACTGTATGGGGAGACCCAGTACTTC. It codes for CASRLYGETQYF. The rearrangement uses TRBV28 and TRBJ2-5; no clear D gene. The V end was cut by 6 bases, the J end by 5 bases, with 10 bases between. Germline V gene data show CDR1 as MDHEN and CDR2 as SYDVKM. CDR3 length: 12 amino acids.

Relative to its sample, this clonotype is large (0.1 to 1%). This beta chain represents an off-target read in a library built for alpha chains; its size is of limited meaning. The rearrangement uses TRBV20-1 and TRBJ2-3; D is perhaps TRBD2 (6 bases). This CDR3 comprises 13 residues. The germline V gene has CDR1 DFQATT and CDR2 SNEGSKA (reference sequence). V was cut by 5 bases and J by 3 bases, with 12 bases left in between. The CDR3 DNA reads TGCAGTGCTGGGGCTAGCGTGACAGATACGCAGTATTTT. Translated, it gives CSAGASVTDTQYF.

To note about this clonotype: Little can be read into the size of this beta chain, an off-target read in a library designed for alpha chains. The chain's CDR3 is CASSAGTGDSTYNSPLHF. The CDR3 bases are TGTGCCAGCAGCGCAGGGACAGGGGATTCAACCTATAATTCACCCCTCCACTTT. The chain joins TRBV9 to TRBJ1-6, with TRBD1 matching 10 bases. V lost 3 bases and J lost 2; bases outside the gene matches: 8. CDR3 length: 18 amino acids. Germline V gene sequence: CDR1 SGDLS, CDR2 YYNGEE. The full variable domain, in which reference TRBV9 and TRBJ1-6 provide the parts outside the CDR3, is DSGVTQTPKHLITATGQRVTLRCSPRSGDLSVYWYQQSLDQGLQFLIQYYNGEERAKGNILERFSAQQFPDLHSELNLSSLELGDSALYFCASSAGTGDSTYNSPLHFGNGTRLTVT.

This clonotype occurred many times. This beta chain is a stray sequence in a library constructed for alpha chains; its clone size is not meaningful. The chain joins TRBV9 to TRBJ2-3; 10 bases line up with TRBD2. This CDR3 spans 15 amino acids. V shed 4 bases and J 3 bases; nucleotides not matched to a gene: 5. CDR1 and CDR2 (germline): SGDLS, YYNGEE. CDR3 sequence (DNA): TGTGCCAGCAGCACCGGGACTAGCGTGACAGATACGCAGTATTTT. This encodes CASSTGTSVTDTQYF.

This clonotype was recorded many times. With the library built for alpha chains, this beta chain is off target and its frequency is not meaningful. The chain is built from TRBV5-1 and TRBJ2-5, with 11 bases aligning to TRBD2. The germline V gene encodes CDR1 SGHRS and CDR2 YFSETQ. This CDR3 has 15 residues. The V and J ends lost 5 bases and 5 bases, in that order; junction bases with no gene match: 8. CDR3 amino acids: CASSPASGGLETQYF. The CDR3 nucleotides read TGCGCCAGCAGTCCGGCTAGCGGGGGGCTGGAGACCCAGTACTTC.

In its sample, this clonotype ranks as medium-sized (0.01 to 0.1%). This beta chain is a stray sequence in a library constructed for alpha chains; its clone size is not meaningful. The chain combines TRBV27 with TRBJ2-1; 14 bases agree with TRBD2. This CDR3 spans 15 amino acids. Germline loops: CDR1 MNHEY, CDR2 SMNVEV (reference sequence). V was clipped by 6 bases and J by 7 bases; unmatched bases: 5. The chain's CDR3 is CASSRTSGRQNEQFF. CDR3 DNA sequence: TGTGCCAGCAGCCGGACTAGCGGGAGGCAGAATGAGCAGTTCTTC.

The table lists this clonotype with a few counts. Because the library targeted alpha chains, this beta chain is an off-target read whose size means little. CDR3 sequence reads: CASSYERGPRYF. CDR3 bases: TGTGCCAGCAGCTACGAACGGGGGCCTCGGTACTTC. The chain links TRBV7-9 to TRBJ2-7; D possibly uses TRBD1 or TRBD2 (6 bases each). The CDR3 has 12 residues. V lost 4 bases, J lost 12 bases, and 16 bases lay in between. The V gene's germline CDR1 is SEHNR and CDR2 FQNEAQ (reference sequence).

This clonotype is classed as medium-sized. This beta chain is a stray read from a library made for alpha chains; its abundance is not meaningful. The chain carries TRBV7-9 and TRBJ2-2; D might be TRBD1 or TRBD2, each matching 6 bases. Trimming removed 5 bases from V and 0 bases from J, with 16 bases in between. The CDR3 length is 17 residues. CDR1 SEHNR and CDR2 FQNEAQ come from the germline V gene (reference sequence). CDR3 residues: CASSPRGGLSNTGELFF. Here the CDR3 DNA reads TGTGCCAGCAGCCCTCGAGGGGGACTCTCGAACACCGGGGAGCTGTTTTTT.

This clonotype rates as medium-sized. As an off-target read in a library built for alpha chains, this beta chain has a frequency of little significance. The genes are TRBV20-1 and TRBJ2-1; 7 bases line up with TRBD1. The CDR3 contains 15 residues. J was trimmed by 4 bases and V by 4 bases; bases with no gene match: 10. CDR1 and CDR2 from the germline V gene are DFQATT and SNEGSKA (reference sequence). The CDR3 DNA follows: TGCAGTGCTACATCGGGGCAGGGGGTTTACAATGAGCAGTTCTTC. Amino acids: CSATSGQGVYNEQFF.